This T cell receptor (beta chain) emerged from a study of identical twins. Study-level points and caveats: Twins' surplus sharing was weaker for beta out-of-frame sequences. Within cord blood, abundant beta clonotypes carried fewer insertions, but memory repertoires showed no such trend. The analysis was cross-sectional rather than longitudinal within donors.

In regard to this clonotype: Its antigen is not known.

TCRdb re-called the 5' RACE reads through MiXCR, storing one row per CDR3 protein. The sample gives 600,000 to 700,000 distinct CDR3 sequences, over 20% of which show up once; 4% to 5.5% is in the top ten. The CDR3 totals 14 residues. The germline CDR1 and CDR2 sequences are SNHLY and FYNNEI. Trimming shortened V by 2 bases and J by 4 bases, and 12 bases separated the two germline ends. These data also featured in a second study, about T cells expressing NK-cell markers. That paper notes: The authors applied an anti-gamma-delta TCR antibody in several experiments, and it restricted sorting to alpha-beta TCR T cells.

This TCR came from a woman under 30 in good health. V is TRBV2 and J is TRBJ2-7; D possibly corresponds to TRBD1 (7 bases). Sequencing used PBMCs. In nucleotides, the CDR3 is TGTGCCAGCAGTGAAAGGAGGGGGCCGTACGAGCAGTACTTC. Encoded protein: CASSERRGPYEQYF.